This T cell receptor beta chain is drawn from a study of OX40 agonist ivuxolimab in advanced cancers. Study at large: Of mixed ages from about 23 to 90 and averaging 60 years, the group was more than 65% male.

There are 18 residues in the CDR3. The germline gives CDR1 SGHTA, CDR2 FQGTGA. J lost 7 bases, V lost 5 bases, and 14 bases had no gene match. The repertoire was sequenced with immunoSEQ multiplex PCR; TCRdb's copy has only in-frame clones and lacks some. The sample gives roughly 70,000 clones, 80% to 90% of which show up once; approximately 0.75% is in the top ten. V is TRBV7-3 and J is TRBJ2-2, with TRBD2 matching 12 bases. The sequencing used CD4+ or CD8+ T cells sorted from blood, collected in a trial of the OX40 agonist ivuxolimab. The sequence derives from an adult with an advanced solid tumor such as melanoma, head and neck, liver or kidney cancer. The CDR3 nucleotides are TGTGCCAGCAGCCTCGTCCTCCGGACTAGCGGGAAGTTCGGGGAGCTGTTTTTT. Protein product: CASSLVLRTSGKFGELFF.